Listed here are 14 T cell receptor beta chains from one sample, sequenced in a study of T cells in Graves' hyperthyroidism and ophthalmopathy. TCR beta CDR3 regions were amplified from RNA transcripts. An initial round of RT-PCR targeting the TCR CDR3 relied on the HTBI primer set. TCRdb passed the multiplex PCR reads through MiXCR, listing each CDR3 protein once. This table holds around 340,000 distinct CDR3 sequences, over 15% found once. The sequenced sample was blood. These receptors came from a middle-aged woman with Graves' ophthalmopathy.

The rearrangement uses TRBV6-1 and TRBJ1-2; 7 bases fit TRBD1. Germline V gene sequence: CDR1 MNHNS, CDR2 SASEGT. V shed 4 bases, J shed 4 bases, and the junction held 9 bases outside the gene matches. The CDR3 runs to 15 residues. The CDR3 nucleotides are TGTGCCAGCAGTGCAGGGGGTCGTGTTTCCTATGGCTACACCTTC. Its translation is CASSAGGRVSYGYTF.

This clonotype appeared many times. This sequence joins TRBV18 and TRBJ2-6; D gene ambiguous. Germline values: CDR1 KGHSH, CDR2 LQKENI. Trimming removed 6 bases at V and 4 bases at J, with 7 bases between. This CDR3 is built from 13 residues. CDR3 amino acids: CASSIGGANVLTF. The CDR3 coding sequence is TGTGCCAGCTCGATAGGAGGGGCCAACGTCCTGACTTTC.

There are many counts of this clonotype. The rearrangement uses TRBV29-1 and TRBJ2-7; weak D call: TRBD2 (6 bases). CDR3 size: 13 residues. Germline CDR1 reads SQVTM; CDR2 reads ANQGSEA. Trimming cost V 2 bases and J 2 bases, with 10 bases left between them. CDR3 DNA: TGCAGCGTTGAACGGGGGAGACCCTACGAGCAGTACTTC. Encoded protein: CSVERGRPYEQYF.

Regarding this clonotype: A much larger clonotype is one base distant, so this may be a read error. The V and J genes are TRBV10-3 and TRBJ2-7; D unclear. This CDR3 has 11 residues. Germline V gene lookup returns CDR1 ENHRY and CDR2 SYGVKD. The V end was cut by 3 bases, the J end by 4 bases, with 4 bases between. DNA for the CDR3: TGTGCCATCAGTGATTGGTACGAGCAGTACTTC. Amino acids: CAISDWYEQYF.

This clonotype was counted at least ten times. J is TRBJ2-7 and V is TRBV11-2; 11 positions agree with TRBD2. CDR1 SGHAT and CDR2 FQNNGV come from the germline V gene. This CDR3 contains 13 residues. Germline trimming cut 5 bases from V and 7 bases from J; bases unmatched to any gene: 4. CDR3 sequence (DNA): TGTGCCAGCAGCCTAGCGGGAGGAGAGGAGCAGTACTTC. As protein: CASSLAGGEEQYF.

This clonotype was observed many times. This chain connects TRBV12-3 or TRBV12-4 to TRBJ2-1, with a possible D match to TRBD1 (5 bases). The V end was cut by 6 bases, the J end by 4 bases, with 19 bases between. The CDR3 has 16 residues. The CDR3, as DNA: TGTGCCAGCAGCCAGGGTTTTTGGGCATCATACAATGAGCAGTTCTTC. Its translation is CASSQGFWASYNEQFF.

This clonotype appeared many times. This chain joins TRBV28 and TRBJ1-2; 9 bases align to TRBD1. Germline assignment: CDR1 MDHEN and CDR2 SYDVKM. This CDR3 is built from 16 residues. Trimming cost V 2 bases and J 7 bases; bases outside gene matches: 11. The CDR3 DNA sequence: TGTGCCAGCAGTTTAGTGGGACAGGGTATTTCGCGTGGCTACACCTTC. Translating it yields CASSLVGQGISRGYTF.

V usage is TRBV12-3 or TRBV12-4 and J usage is TRBJ2-5, with 9 bases aligning to TRBD1. The CDR3 is made up of 15 amino acids. Trimming cost V 6 bases and J 3 bases; bases outside gene matches: 8. The CDR3 nucleotides are TGTGCCAGCAGCCACCTACGGACAGGGGAAGAGACCCAGTACTTC. Its protein product is CASSHLRTGEETQYF.

This clonotype has at least ten counts. The chain has TRBV6-5 and TRBJ1-2, with no clear D. V lost 3 bases and J 3 bases, leaving 11 bases between the germline ends. The CDR3 totals 14 residues. The germline gives CDR1 MNHEY, CDR2 SVGAGI. This chain's CDR3 is CASSYSRNDYGYTF. CDR3 sequence (DNA): TGTGCCAGCAGTTATAGCAGAAATGACTATGGCTACACCTTC.

The chain links TRBV15 to TRBJ1-2; D gene ambiguous. Trimming removed 0 bases at V and 3 bases at J, with 17 bases between. This CDR3 has 17 amino acids. Germline V gene lookup returns CDR1 LNHNV and CDR2 YYDKDF (reference sequence). The CDR3 region has the DNA TGTGCCACCAGCAGAGATCTGGCAGGCGACCTCGACTATGGCTACACCTTC. Translating it yields CATSRDLAGDLDYGYTF.

This clonotype was detected ten times or more. The chain joins TRBV6-4 to TRBJ1-2; D gene uncertain. CDR1 and CDR2 from the germline V gene are MRHNA and SNTAGT. V was clipped by 0 bases and J by 6 bases, with 14 bases between them. This CDR3 is 15 amino acids long. The CDR3 is CASSDSSNSRDGYTF. Written as DNA, the CDR3 is TGTGCCAGCAGTGACTCGTCTAATAGCAGAGATGGCTACACCTTC.

The V call is TRBV20-1, the J call TRBJ1-2, with a tentative D call TRBD1 (5 bases). The V end was cut by 3 bases, the J end by 3 bases, with 11 bases between. The CDR3 extends over 13 amino acids. Germline CDR1 reads DFQATT; CDR2 reads SNEGSKA (reference sequence). This CDR3 reads CSARLGGDYGYTF. In DNA form, the CDR3 reads TGCAGTGCTAGGCTCGGAGGGGACTATGGCTACACCTTC.

The sample holds many counts of this clonotype. The CDR3 region has the DNA TGTGCCACTTCGTATGCGGCGAACTATGGCTACACCTTC. Its protein product is CATSYAANYGYTF. J is TRBJ1-2 and V is TRBV28; no clear D. CDR3 length: 13 residues. From germline, CDR1 is MDHEN and CDR2 SYDVKM. Deletions cut 10 bases from V and 2 bases from J, with 14 bases between.

This clonotype was observed at least ten times. The rearrangement uses TRBV12-3 or TRBV12-4 and TRBJ1-1, with D perhaps matching TRBD1 (5 bases). V was shortened by 3 bases and J by 4 bases, with 9 bases between the two germline ends. This CDR3 has 13 amino acids. The CDR3 loop reads CASSFGAGTEAFF. CDR3 sequence (DNA): TGTGCCAGCAGTTTTGGGGCGGGCACTGAAGCTTTCTTT.